This is a list of T cell receptor beta chains from one sample in a study of T cell responses to AZD1222 COVID-19 vaccine. The assay was immunoSEQ multiplex PCR, and TCRdb's table has in-frame clones only and misses some. The sample lists 95,000 to 100,000 clones; around 85% were seen once. The specimen comprised peripheral blood, sampled 28 days after the second AZD1222 dose. The receptor source for this set is an adult who received the AZD1222 COVID-19 vaccine. Both conserved end residues are part of each CDR3. A D gene is named only where the DNA matches it firmly. Rows give clone size only sometimes, using once, few, many, or a class for an expanded clone.

clone_size: once; v_call: TRBV4-1; j_call: TRBJ1-2; d_call: TRBD1; cdr3_aa: CASKRSGQGADGYTF; cdr3_nt: TGCGCCAGCAAACGCTCGGGGCAGGGGGCGGATGGCTACACCTTC
clone_size: .; v_call: TRBV3-1/TRBV3-2; j_call: TRBJ2-1; d_call: TRBD2; cdr3_aa: CASSQGVSGRYEQFF; cdr3_nt: TGTGCCAGCAGCCAAGGGGTTAGCGGGAGATATGAGCAGTTCTTC
clone_size: .; v_call: TRBV5-1; j_call: TRBJ1-1; d_call: .; cdr3_aa: CASSPEPGSTEAFF; cdr3_nt: TGCGCCAGCAGCCCCGAACCCGGATCCACTGAAGCTTTCTTT
clone_size: .; v_call: TRBV7-8; j_call: TRBJ1-5; d_call: TRBD1; cdr3_aa: CASSLENRGSRQPQHF; cdr3_nt: TGTGCCAGCAGCTTAGAGAACAGGGGATCTCGTCAGCCCCAGCATTTT
clone_size: .; v_call: TRBV3-1/TRBV3-2; j_call: TRBJ2-7; d_call: .; cdr3_aa: CASSPWLPPYEQYF; cdr3_nt: TGTGCCAGCAGCCCCTGGTTACCTCCCTACGAGCAGTACTTC
clone_size: once; v_call: TRBV5-1; j_call: TRBJ1-2; d_call: .; cdr3_aa: CASSLAMSIDVNYGYTF; cdr3_nt: TGCGCCAGCAGCTTGGCCATGAGTATAGACGTAAACTATGGCTACACCTTC
clone_size: .; v_call: TRBV7-9; j_call: TRBJ1-5; d_call: .; cdr3_aa: CASSLQPYREPPEPQHF; cdr3_nt: TGTGCCAGCAGCTTACAGCCATACAGGGAACCGCCGGAGCCCCAGCATTTT
clone_size: .; v_call: TRBV4-1; j_call: TRBJ1-3; d_call: .; cdr3_aa: CASSHPFSTSSGNTIYF; cdr3_nt: TGCGCCAGCAGCCACCCATTCTCCACGAGCTCTGGAAACACCATATATTTT
clone_size: .; v_call: TRBV5-1; j_call: TRBJ2-4; d_call: .; cdr3_aa: CASSLGGGDGKNIQYF; cdr3_nt: TGCGCCAGCAGCTTGGGCGGGGGCGATGGCAAAAACATTCAGTACTTC
clone_size: .; v_call: TRBV5-4; j_call: TRBJ2-3; d_call: .; cdr3_aa: CASSLPGGGSNTQYF; cdr3_nt: TGTGCCAGCAGCCTCCCGGGGGGCGGGAGTAATACGCAGTATTTT
clone_size: .; v_call: TRBV3-1/TRBV3-2; j_call: TRBJ2-5; d_call: TRBD2; cdr3_aa: CASSRRTSPRLYQETQYF; cdr3_nt: TGTGCCAGCAGCCGACGGACTAGCCCGAGACTATACCAAGAGACCCAGTACTTC
clone_size: .; v_call: TRBV2; j_call: TRBJ1-2; d_call: .; cdr3_aa: CASSEQGTNYGYTF; cdr3_nt: TGTGCCAGCAGTGAACAGGGTACTAACTATGGCTACACCTTC
clone_size: .; v_call: TRBV10-1; j_call: TRBJ2-2; d_call: TRBD2; cdr3_aa: CASTEQTGLARTGELFF; cdr3_nt: TGCGCCAGCACCGAGCAGACGGGACTAGCCCGCACCGGGGAGCTGTTTTTT
clone_size: .; v_call: TRBV19; j_call: TRBJ2-7; d_call: TRBD1; cdr3_aa: CASSLGTVSYEQYF; cdr3_nt: TGTGCCAGTAGTTTGGGGACAGTTTCCTACGAGCAGTACTTC